Below are 28 T cell receptor beta chains sequenced from a single sample in a study of naive and memory T cell subsets. Amplification of ligated cDNA took four PCR rounds with SP2 and nested alpha and beta constant primers. TCRdb processed the 5' RACE reads anew with MiXCR; each CDR3 protein has one entry. The sample lists about 48,000 distinct CDR3 sequences; approximately 4.5% were seen once. A UMI-containing oligonucleotide was joined by 3' ligation to the TCR cDNA template. The origin of the receptors is a female donor in good health.

The sample holds many counts of this clonotype. The chain recombines TRBV29-1 with TRBJ1-2; no firm D call. V dropped 0 bases and J dropped 7 bases, with 6 bases sitting between them. The CDR3 has 11 amino acids. Germline CDR1 is SQVTM and CDR2 is ANQGSEA. CDR3 DNA sequence: TGCAGCGTTGAAGAGTGGGTTGGCTACACCTTC. It codes for CSVEEWVGYTF.

In this sample, this clonotype turned up a few times. V and J are TRBV6-2 or TRBV6-3 and TRBJ2-7; D perhaps matches TRBD2 (6 bases). Germline lookup yields CDR1 MNHEY and CDR2 SVGEGT. The CDR3 totals 14 residues. Trimming stripped 3 bases from V and 3 bases from J, with 12 bases between. In nucleotides, the CDR3 is TGTGCCAGCAGTTATTACGGGAGCAACTACGAGCAGTACTTC. Protein product: CASSYYGSNYEQYF.

This clonotype occurred many times. The chain recombines TRBV5-1 with TRBJ2-4; D gene ambiguous. V was shortened by 5 bases and J by 0 bases, with 6 bases between the two germline ends. The CDR3 contains 13 residues. The V gene's germline CDR1 is SGHRS and CDR2 YFSETQ. In nucleotides, the CDR3 is TGCGCCAGCAGGCATCTAGCCAAAAACATTCAGTACTTC. As protein: CASRHLAKNIQYF. Drawing the rest from reference TRBV5-1 and TRBJ2-4, the complete variable domain is KAGVTQTPRYLIKTRGQQVTLSCSPISGHRSVSWYQQTPGQGLQFLFEYFSETQRNKGNFPGRFSGRQFSNSRSEMNVSTLELGDSALYLCASRHLAKNIQYFGAGTRLSVL.

This clonotype was detected many times. The rearrangement joins TRBV12-3 or TRBV12-4 to TRBJ1-2; 9 nucleotides line up with TRBD1. The V gene end was trimmed by 6 bases and the J gene end by 2 bases; junction bases not matched to a gene: 10. The length of the CDR3 is 16 residues. CDR3: CASSPTGTGSNYGYTF. Written as DNA, the CDR3 is TGTGCCAGCAGCCCCACAGGGACAGGGTCGAACTATGGCTACACCTTC.

The J gene is TRBJ2-1, the V gene TRBV3-1, with D uncertain. With 1 base removed from V and 8 bases from J, the gap between germline ends came to 6 bases. The CDR3 totals 12 residues. In germline, CDR1 is LGHDT, CDR2 YNNKEL (reference sequence). The CDR3 DNA reads TGTGCCAGCAGCCAAGGCAGGTATGAGCAGTTCTTC. Translated: CASSQGRYEQFF.

This clonotype occurred many times. The chain links TRBV12-3 or TRBV12-4 to TRBJ2-5; D may be TRBD2 (5 bases). V was pared by 6 bases and J by 5 bases, with 13 bases between. The CDR3 is made up of 13 amino acids. CDR3 loop: CASSPSSIETQYF. As DNA, the CDR3 is TGTGCCAGCAGCCCGTCTAGCATTGAGACCCAGTACTTC.

This clonotype was seen repeatedly, ten times or more. The chain is built from TRBV19 and TRBJ1-1, with no clear D. Germline values: CDR1 LNHDA, CDR2 SQIVND (reference sequence). Trimming shortened V by 8 bases and J by 7 bases, and 11 bases separated the two germline ends. This CDR3 has 11 residues. The CDR3 loop reads CASRKIGEAFF. The DNA for the CDR3 is TGTGCCAGTCGGAAGATCGGTGAAGCTTTCTTT.

For this clonotype: This may arise from a read error, as a much more abundant clone is one base away. The CDR3 DNA follows: TGCAGCGGCGGACAGGGGACCACGACTGGGGAGCCGTTTTTT. This codes for CSGGQGTTTGEPFF. The J gene is TRBJ2-2, the V gene TRBV29-1, with 9 bases aligning to TRBD1. The CDR3 has 14 amino acids. The V gene's germline CDR1 is SQVTM and CDR2 ANQGSEA.

The chain combines TRBV27 with TRBJ2-3; no reliable D call. The germline V and J ends were trimmed by 0 bases and 0 bases, with 7 bases remaining between them. This CDR3 has 15 amino acids. Germline CDR1 is MNHEY and CDR2 is SMNVEV (reference sequence). The CDR3 protein is CASSLSVGSTDTQYF. CDR3 DNA sequence: TGTGCCAGCAGTTTATCGGTAGGGAGCACAGATACGCAGTATTTT.

There are many counts of this clonotype. The rearrangement joins TRBV20-1 to TRBJ2-5, with 7 positions matching TRBD2. CDR1 DFQATT and CDR2 SNEGSKA come from the germline V gene (reference sequence). This CDR3 contains 13 residues. V trimming: 6 bases; J trimming: 1 base; junction bases outside the gene matches: 5. This CDR3 is CSARDYSQETQYF. CDR3 nucleotides: TGCAGTGCCCGGGACTATTCCCAAGAGACCCAGTACTTC.

In its sample, this clonotype was seen many times. J is TRBJ1-1 and V is TRBV12-3 or TRBV12-4; a weak D match, TRBD1 (6 bases). Between the trimmed V and J ends, which lost 6 bases and 4 bases, there was a span of 12 bases. The CDR3 sequence is 13 residues long. This CDR3 reads CASSHGQSTEAFF. The CDR3 coding sequence is TGTGCCAGCAGCCACGGACAGAGCACTGAAGCTTTCTTT.

This clonotype was counted many times. V gene TRBV5-1 combines with J gene TRBJ2-1; possible D gene TRBD1, 5 bases. V was trimmed by 0 bases and J by 6 bases, leaving 10 bases between them. Germline lookup yields CDR1 SGHRS and CDR2 YFSETQ. The CDR3 runs 14 residues. The CDR3 DNA is TGCGCCAGCAGCTTGGGCCAGGGTATCAATGAGCAGTTCTTC. Protein: CASSLGQGINEQFF. Full variable domain (outside the CDR3, taken from reference TRBV5-1 and TRBJ2-1): KAGVTQTPRYLIKTRGQQVTLSCSPISGHRSVSWYQQTPGQGLQFLFEYFSETQRNKGNFPGRFSGRQFSNSRSEMNVSTLELGDSALYLCASSLGQGINEQFFGPGTRLTVL.

This clonotype showed up many times. The chain couples TRBV6-2 or TRBV6-3 to TRBJ2-1, with 10 nucleotides matching TRBD2. From germline, CDR1 is MNHEY and CDR2 SVGEGT. The CDR3 loop spans 19 amino acids. Trimming cost V 2 bases and J 5 bases; bases outside gene matches: 15. The CDR3 bases are TGTGCCAGCAGTTACCATCCCCAGGGGGGAGCGGGGGGGAACAATGAGCAGTTCTTC. Amino acid sequence: CASSYHPQGGAGGNNEQFF.

This clonotype was observed many times. The rearrangement joins TRBV28 to TRBJ1-6; 8 bases fit TRBD1. CDR1 and CDR2 (germline): MDHEN, SYDVKM. This CDR3 contains 15 residues. The ends lost 3 bases at V and 7 bases at J; junction bases unmatched: 5. DNA for the CDR3: TGTGCCAGCAGTTTTGACAGGGGATGGAATTCACCCCTCCACTTT. Amino acids: CASSFDRGWNSPLHF.

This clonotype was seen ten or more times. The CDR3 DNA follows: TGTGCCAGCAGTTTATTCGGGTTGGGCCAAGCCAAAAACATTCAGTACTTC. Translating it yields CASSLFGLGQAKNIQYF. The V gene is TRBV28, the J gene TRBJ2-4; D unresolved. The CDR3 is made up of 17 amino acids. With 1 base removed from V and 0 bases from J, the gap between germline ends came to 13 bases. Germline CDR1 reads MDHEN; CDR2 reads SYDVKM.

This clonotype was counted at least ten times. The rearrangement joins TRBV6-2 or TRBV6-3 to TRBJ2-6; D is perhaps TRBD2 (5 bases). Per the germline V gene, CDR1 is MNHEY and CDR2 is SVGEGT. CDR3 length: 16 amino acids. V was cut by 0 bases and J by 2 bases, with 8 bases left in between. CDR3 bases: TGTGCCAGCAGTTACTCACGGGGAACTGGGGCCAACGTCCTGACTTTC. Amino acids: CASSYSRGTGANVLTF.

The gene calls are TRBV29-1 and TRBJ1-1; D unclear. Germline-derived CDR1 and CDR2 are SQVTM and ANQGSEA. CDR3 length equals 10 residues. V lost 6 bases and J lost 3, with 5 bases in between. The DNA for the CDR3 is TGCAGCGTACAGCACACTGAAGCTTTCTTT. This gives the protein CSVQHTEAFF. Supplemented by reference TRBV29-1 and TRBJ1-1, the full variable domain reads SAVISQKPSRDICQRGTSLTIQCQVDSQVTMMFWYRQQPGQSLTLIATANQGSEATYESGFVIDKFPISRPNLTFSTLTVSNMSPEDSSIYLCSVQHTEAFFGQGTRLTVV.

Only a few counts were recorded for this clonotype. The chain uses TRBV5-8 and TRBJ2-7; 7 bases are a match to TRBD2. Germline CDR1 is SGHTS and CDR2 is YDEGEE. This CDR3 is 15 amino acids long. The junction had 3 bases not matched to a gene; V was cut back by 0 bases and J by 0 bases. The DNA of the CDR3 is TGTGCCAGCAGCTTGGTTCTAGCGGTCTCCTACGAGCAGTACTTC. Residues: CASSLVLAVSYEQYF.

This clonotype has at least ten counts. V usage is TRBV3-1 and J usage is TRBJ1-5, with TRBD1 as a possible D gene (5 bases). There are 16 residues in the CDR3. Trimming removed 1 base at V and 1 base at J, with 11 bases between. Looked up from germline, CDR1 is LGHDT and CDR2 is YNNKEL (reference sequence). The CDR3 spells CASSQGRGGSNQPQHF. CDR3 in DNA: TGTGCCAGCAGCCAAGGCCGGGGGGGGAGCAATCAGCCCCAGCATTTT.

This clonotype was recorded at least ten times. This chain links TRBV3-1 with TRBJ2-4; 11 bases map to TRBD1. J gave up 8 bases and V 4 bases, and 7 bases lay outside the gene matches. This CDR3 comprises 15 residues. Germline CDR1 reads LGHDT; CDR2 reads YNNKEL (reference sequence). CDR3 bases: TGTGCCAGCAGCCGCCGGACAGGGGGCGCGGACATTCAGTACTTC. Translation: CASSRRTGGADIQYF. The full variable domain, in which reference TRBV3-1 and TRBJ2-4 provide the parts outside the CDR3, is DTAVSQTPKYLVTQMGNDKSIKCEQNLGHDTMYWYKQDSKKFLKIMFSYNNKELIINETVPNRFSPKSPDKAHLNLHINSLELGDSAVYFCASSRRTGGADIQYFGAGTRLSVL.

The table lists this clonotype with many counts. The chain joins TRBV29-1 to TRBJ1-2; 11 bases are shared with TRBD1. The V gene's germline CDR1 is SQVTM and CDR2 ANQGSEA. The CDR3 spans 13 residues. V dropped 5 bases and J dropped 8; count of bases not matched to a gene: 7. The CDR3 nucleotides read TGCAGCGTTCGGACAGGGGGCAAGGAAGGCTACACCTTC. Its translation: CSVRTGGKEGYTF.

This clonotype has ten or more counts. This chain uses TRBV11-2 with TRBJ2-7; TRBD1 might be the D (5 bases). Between the trimmed V and J ends, which lost 1 base and 2 bases, there was a span of 9 bases. Germline V gene lookup returns CDR1 SGHAT and CDR2 FQNNGV. This CDR3 has 14 amino acids. The CDR3 here is CASSLGQGTYEQYF. DNA of the CDR3: TGTGCCAGCAGCTTAGGGCAGGGCACCTACGAGCAGTACTTC. Together with reference TRBV11-2 and TRBJ2-7, the CDR3 gives the full variable domain: EAGVAQSPRYKIIEKRQSVAFWCNPISGHATLYWYQQILGQGPKLLIQFQNNGVVDDSQLPKDRFSAERLKGVDSTLKIQPAKLEDSAVYLCASSLGQGTYEQYFGPGTRLTVT.

This clonotype came up many times. The CDR3 is CASSATGLAGNEQFF. CDR3 in DNA: TGTGCCAGCTCAGCCACGGGACTAGCGGGCAATGAGCAGTTCTTC. The V gene is TRBV18, the J gene TRBJ2-1, with TRBD2 matching 12 bases. The V gene end was trimmed by 5 bases and the J gene end by 6 bases; junction bases not matched to a gene: 5. The CDR3 loop spans 15 amino acids. Germline V lookup: CDR1 KGHSH, CDR2 LQKENI.

As concerns this clonotype: The junction departs from the called germline gene at one end, perhaps through a read error. This chain connects TRBV28 to TRBJ1-2; 7 bases are shared with TRBD1. This CDR3 is built from 15 residues. Germline CDR1 is MDHEN and CDR2 is SYDVKM. This CDR3 reads CASSLGGTANYGDTF. CDR3 in DNA: TGTGCCAGCAGTTTAGGTGGGACAGCTAACTATGGCGACACCTTC.

In this sample, this clonotype turned up many times. This rearrangement joins TRBV12-3 or TRBV12-4 to TRBJ2-7; D is unresolved. The ends were cut back, 4 bases at V and 6 bases at J, with 16 bases in the middle. This CDR3 has 14 amino acids. CDR3 residues: CASSYYTLRGEQYF. CDR3 in DNA: TGTGCCAGCAGTTACTATACTTTAAGAGGCGAGCAGTACTTC.

This clonotype was recorded at least ten times. The genes are TRBV12-3 or TRBV12-4 and TRBJ1-1; the D gene is possibly TRBD1 (6 bases). Deletions cut 6 bases from V and 6 bases from J, with 23 bases between. The CDR3 has 16 residues. In nucleotides, the CDR3 is TGTGCCAGCAGCCGCCCGACAGGATCGGAGCATCCTGAAGCTTTCTTT. Translating gives CASSRPTGSEHPEAFF.

There are many counts of this clonotype. V is TRBV7-9 and J is TRBJ1-3; no definite D call. The germline CDR1 and CDR2 sequences are SEHNR and FQNEAQ (reference sequence). The CDR3 is 13 amino acids. V dropped 1 base and J dropped 11 bases, with 12 bases sitting between them. The CDR3 DNA reads TGTGCCAGCAGCTTAGGTACCGTCGATGCCATATATTTT. As protein: CASSLGTVDAIYF.

This clonotype was seen ten or more times. The chain has TRBV6-1 and TRBJ2-1, with 7 bases identical to TRBD2. V lost 8 bases and J lost 0; bases outside the gene matches: 4. From germline, CDR1 is MNHNS and CDR2 SASEGT. The CDR3 is 14 amino acids. DNA of the CDR3: TGTGCCAGCGGGGGACTAAACTCCTACAATGAGCAGTTCTTC. It specifies CASGGLNSYNEQFF.